Detailed here is one TCR beta chain. Antigen: not known. This specimen belongs to a study of graft-versus-host responses after intestinal transplantation. About the study: Recipients obtained multivisceral, liver-intestinal, or isolated intestinal transplants. Each recipient received anti-thymocyte globulin induction, then tacrolimus and steroids for 2 to 3 years. Findings and caveats of the study: Circulating GvH clones peaking coincided with falling HvG clones soon after transplant. Recipient-marrow GvH clones were detected, some having first appeared in ileum or blood.

The table came from immunoSEQ multiplex PCR; TCRdb's copy has only in-frame clones and leaves some out. Among around 76,000 clones, roughly 94% were seen once, and the ten largest hold around 0.56%. Per the germline V gene, CDR1 is SQVTM and CDR2 is ANQGSEA. This CDR3 has 14 amino acids. V trimming: 2 bases; J trimming: 3 bases; junction bases outside the gene matches: 3. The J gene is TRBJ2-5, the V gene TRBV29-1; 10 nucleotides match TRBD1. Sequenced material: unstimulated CD8+ T cells sorted from spleen or lymph node cells, taken before intestinal transplant. The source of this sequence is a human donor who received an intestinal transplant. Written as DNA, the CDR3 is TGCAGCGTTGAATTGGGACAGGGGAAAGAGACCCAGTACTTC. It translates to CSVELGQGKETQYF.